This T cell receptor (beta chain) was recovered during a study of cytomegalovirus exposure and HLA in healthy donors. Though probably carrying unrecorded immune exposures, donors were nominally healthy at sampling. The CDR3 runs to 14 residues. The V and J ends lost 11 bases and 9 bases respectively, with 23 bases between them. The germline CDR1 and CDR2 sequences are SNHLY and FYNNEI. The PCR contained 60 Vbeta and 13 Jbeta primers. Produced via immunoSEQ multiplex PCR; TCRdb's table is partial and in-frame only. The sample yields 140,000 to 150,000 clones, approximately 80% seen once. The TCR was taken from a male donor in good health and CMV-seronegative. Sequencing was carried out using PBMCs. The gene calls are TRBV2 and TRBJ2-1, with no clear D. CDR3 coding DNA: TGTGCCCGTTCAGTGGCTAGTCCTTCGAGTGAGCAGTTCTTC. The encoded protein is CARSVASPSSEQFF.